This TCR beta chain was captured by sequencing in a study of neoadjuvant nivolumab and ipilimumab in lung cancer. Note on this clone: Its antigen is not known.

Regarding the study as a whole: Pathologic regression was not significantly tied to TCR clonality.

Clones were read by immunoSEQ multiplex PCR, and TCRdb kept only the in-frame ones, dropping some. The profile shows 24,000 or so clones, 80% of them singletons. The clonotype comes from an adult with non-small cell lung cancer. This specimen was peripheral blood, taken before neoadjuvant nivolumab, alone or with ipilimumab.

The CDR3, as DNA: TGCAGCGCTACCAATTCCGGGACAGGGAGTGAAAAACTGTTTTTT. Residues: CSATNSGTGSEKLFF. The chain uses TRBV29-1 and TRBJ1-4; 9 bases match TRBD1. Germline V gene lookup returns CDR1 SQVTM and CDR2 ANQGSEA. CDR3 length: 15 residues. V dropped 7 bases and J dropped 7; count of bases not matched to a gene: 13.